The TCR beta chain under discussion was sequenced for a study of T cells in women clearing cervical HPV infection. Study summary: Controls' single incident HPV16 infection cleared within 12 months without precancer. Case blood was drawn a median roughly 160 days after lesion detection. Findings of the study overall: Repertoire richness, not evenness, was significantly elevated in CIN3+ cases versus controls.

In the case of this clone: The antigen remains undetermined. The read comes to an end 3 residues before the CDR3 does, leaving the germline J gene to fill in the end.

The CDR3 contains 16 residues. Germline CDR1 and CDR2: KGHSH and LQKENI. The V end was cut by 3 bases, the J end by 2 bases, with 16 bases between. This table comes from immunoSEQ multiplex PCR, and its TCRdb copy is limited to in-frame clones, with some not included. The listing records around 39,000 clones. The source is a woman aged 18 to 75 with a cervical HPV16 infection that either progressed to CIN3+ or cleared (not recorded which). The genes are TRBV18 and TRBJ1-2; D perhaps matches TRBD1 (5 bases). The specimen sequenced was blood buffy coat. The sequenced part of the CDR3 DNA is TGTGCCAGCTCACCTGGGCTCAGACGGGGGAACTATGGC. Its translation is CASSPGLRRGNYG. The entire CDR3 reads CASSPGLRRGNYGYTF.